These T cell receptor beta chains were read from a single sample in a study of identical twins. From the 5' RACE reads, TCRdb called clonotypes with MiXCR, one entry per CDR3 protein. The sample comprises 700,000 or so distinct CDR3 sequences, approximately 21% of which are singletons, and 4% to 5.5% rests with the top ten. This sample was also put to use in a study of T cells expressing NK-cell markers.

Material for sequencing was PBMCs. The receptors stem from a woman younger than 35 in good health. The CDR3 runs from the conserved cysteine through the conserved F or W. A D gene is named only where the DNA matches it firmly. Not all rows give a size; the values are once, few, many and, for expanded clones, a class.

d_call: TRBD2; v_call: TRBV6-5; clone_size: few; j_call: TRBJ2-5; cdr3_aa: CASSYLGTSGATQYF; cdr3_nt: TGTGCCAGCAGTTACCTTGGGACTAGCGGGGCCACCCAGTACTTC
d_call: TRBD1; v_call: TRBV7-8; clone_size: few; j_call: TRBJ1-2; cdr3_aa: CASSSSTGGYGYTF; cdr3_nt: TGTGCCAGCAGCTCCTCGACAGGGGGCTATGGCTACACCTTC
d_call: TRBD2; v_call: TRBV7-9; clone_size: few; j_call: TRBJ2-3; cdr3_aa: CASSLGASGTTDTQYF; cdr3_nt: TGTGCCAGCAGCTTAGGGGCTAGCGGGACCACAGATACGCAGTATTTT
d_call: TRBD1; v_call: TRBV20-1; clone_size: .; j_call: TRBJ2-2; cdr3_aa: CSARDSARQGWHGELFF; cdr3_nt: TGCAGTGCTAGAGATAGTGCGAGACAGGGGTGGCACGGGGAGCTGTTTTTT
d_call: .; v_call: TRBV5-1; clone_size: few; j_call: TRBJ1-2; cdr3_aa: CASSLAASGGYTF; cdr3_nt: TGCGCCAGCAGCTTGGCGGCGTCGGGCGGCTACACCTTC
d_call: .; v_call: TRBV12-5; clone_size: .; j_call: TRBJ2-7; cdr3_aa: CASGLGAGYEQYF; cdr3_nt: TGTGCTAGTGGTTTGGGAGCCGGCTACGAGCAGTACTTC
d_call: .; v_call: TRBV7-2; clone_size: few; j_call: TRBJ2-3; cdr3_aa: CASSLVPGSSTDTQYF; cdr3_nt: TGTGCCAGCAGCTTAGTCCCCGGTTCTAGCACAGATACGCAGTATTTT
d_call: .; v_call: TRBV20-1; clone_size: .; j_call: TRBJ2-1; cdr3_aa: CSARVLRPPTYNEQFF; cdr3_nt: TGCAGTGCTAGAGTCTTAAGGCCCCCTACCTACAATGAGCAGTTCTTC
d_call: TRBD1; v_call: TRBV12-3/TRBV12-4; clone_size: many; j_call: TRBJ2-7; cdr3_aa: CASTLGRGLTGVF; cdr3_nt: TGTGCCAGTACCTTGGGCAGGGGGTTAACCGGGGTTTTC
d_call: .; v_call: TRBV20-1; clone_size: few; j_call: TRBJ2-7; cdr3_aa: CSAGRQEEQYF; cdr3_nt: TGCAGTGCTGGAAGACAGGAAGAGCAGTACTTC
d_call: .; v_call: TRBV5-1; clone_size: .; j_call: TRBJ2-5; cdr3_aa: CASSLIVTQTQYF; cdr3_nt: TGCGCCAGCAGCTTGATTGTTACACAGACCCAGTACTTC